The sequence of this TCR beta chain was determined in a study of cytomegalovirus exposure and HLA in healthy donors (dated by TCRdb to the late 2010s). Regarding the study in general: According to a later analysis, one platform produced both the 100 to 150 validation repertoires and the approximately 670 repertoires of the first cohort. In addition to the first cohort of several hundred subjects, a separate validation cohort of around 110 different subjects was used. The study aimed to test whether cataloging public T cell receptors could reveal signatures of past pathogen exposure. The study combined high-throughput TCR immunosequencing, statistical association of individual TCRs with disease status, and machine learning to predict cytomegalovirus infection status.

The donors were included in the validation cohort of roughly 120 subjects, a group kept apart from the roughly 670-subject first cohort. Receptor amplification or capture employed the immunoSEQ multiplex PCR assay. In the source study's methods: A statistical classification framework was built for diagnosing cytomegalovirus status from the catalog of TCR beta chain sequences. As stored in TCRdb, this immuneACCESS dataset retains in-frame rearrangements with V and J assigned. A fraction of the clones does not appear; measured against another copy, unresolved V genes explain less than half of the discrepancy, and the remainder lacks a known reason. That table gives V, J and clone size, and the DNA gave D and trimming. The sample table records tens of thousands of clones; approximately 90% of these occur just once. The ten largest make up 1.1% of the sample. General findings and caveats noted by the study authors: The authors suggested that the approach could potentially be generalized to other disease states and immunological phenotypes. In vitro tests confirmed that three of the cytomegalovirus-associated TCR beta chains recognize cytomegalovirus antigens. Subsequent analysis determined that TCRs grouped into clusters in the first cohort also showed a tendency toward co-occurrence across the approximately 120 validation repertoires, and roughly 94% of cluster scores exceeded 0. Most TCR sequences were seen in very few donors, while some public TCRs were found in many individuals. A total of fewer than 200 TCR beta chains were listed by the study as associated with cytomegalovirus. In both the original and validation cohorts, the classifier was reported to diagnose cytomegalovirus status with high specificity and sensitivity. All 110 or so repertoires were used to score co-occurrence in the validation cohort in a later analysis, because that analysis had no HLA typing for the cohort.

About this clone itself: Its antigen is currently not known. No base qualities exist here, and no much larger clone lies one base off it.

CDR1 and CDR2 (LNHDA, SQIVND) derive from the germline V gene (reference sequence). The CDR3 has 15 amino acids, counting the end cysteine and phenylalanine. The read is trimmed to its CDR3 DNA, 45 bases read in frame from base 1. The germline V and J ends show losses of 3 bases and 6 bases respectively, and no gene match explains 6 bases of the junction. Sequencing was done on a sample of PBMCs. The chain employs TRBV19 and TRBJ2-7; 12 junctional bases match TRBD2. This sequence originates from a man aged 18 to 30 in good health and CMV-seronegative. CDR3 loop: CASSISPSGRGEQYF. The sequenced DNA: TGTGCCAGTAGTATCTCTCCTAGCGGGAGGGGCGAGCAGTACTTC.